A single sample is the source of the 8 T cell receptor beta chains below, sequenced in a study of identical twins. TCRdb re-called the 5' RACE reads with MiXCR, one entry per CDR3 protein. This repertoire shows about 520,000 distinct CDR3 sequences, around 20% found once; its top ten account for roughly 0.91%. These data also featured in a second study, about T cells expressing NK-cell markers.

The sample was CD4+ T cells sorted from blood. These receptors were obtained from a woman aged 18-29 years in good health.

The CDR3: CSVHSQDRTEYGYTF. CDR3 in DNA: TGCAGCGTTCATTCCCAGGACAGAACGGAATACGGCTACACCTTC. V gene TRBV29-1 combines with J gene TRBJ1-2, with a tentative D call TRBD1 (6 bases). Germline V lookup: CDR1 SQVTM, CDR2 ANQGSEA. V was trimmed by 5 bases and J by 8 bases, leaving 24 bases between them. There are 15 residues in the CDR3. The full variable domain, completed using reference TRBV29-1 and TRBJ1-2, is SAVISQKPSRDICQRGTSLTIQCQVDSQVTMMFWYRQQPGQSLTLIATANQGSEATYESGFVIDKFPISRPNLTFSTLTVSNMSPEDSSIYLCSVHSQDRTEYGYTFGSGTRLTVV.

The CDR3 loop reads CATRTGMNTEAFF. In DNA, the CDR3 is TGTGCCACCAGGACAGGGATGAACACTGAAGCTTTCTTT. The chain uses TRBV15 and TRBJ1-1; 7 bases agree with TRBD1. The CDR3 contains 13 residues. V lost 6 bases and J lost 0; bases outside the gene matches: 1. From germline, CDR1 is LNHNV and CDR2 YYDKDF (reference sequence).

The V call is TRBV5-1, the J call TRBJ1-2; D uncertain. The CDR3 is 14 residues long. CDR1 is SGHRS, CDR2 YFSETQ, per germline. Trimming removed 0 bases from V and 4 bases from J, with 10 bases in between. CDR3 DNA: TGCGCCAGCAGCTTGGGAAGGGCCGGCTATGGCTACACCTTC. It encodes CASSLGRAGYGYTF.

The chain recombines TRBV13 with TRBJ1-2; D may be TRBD1 (6 bases). This CDR3 is built from 16 residues. V lost 5 bases and J 2 bases, leaving 18 bases between the germline ends. Germline CDR1 PRHDT, CDR2 FYEKMQ (reference sequence). CDR3 region: CASSPQAGQANYGYTF. In nucleotides, the CDR3 is TGTGCCAGCAGCCCCCAGGCGGGACAAGCCAACTATGGCTACACCTTC.

This clonotype occurred many times. This chain uses TRBV20-1 with TRBJ2-1; tentative D call: TRBD2 (5 bases). CDR1 is DFQATT, CDR2 SNEGSKA, per germline (reference sequence). CDR3 size: 14 residues. Trimming pared 5 bases from V and 2 bases from J, leaving 13 bases between. CDR3 nucleotides: TGCAGTGCTGGACTCTACGGGGCCTACAATGAGCAGTTCTTC. Its translation: CSAGLYGAYNEQFF.

V is TRBV6-5 and J is TRBJ1-2; TRBD1 might be the D (5 bases). Germline assignment: CDR1 MNHEY and CDR2 SVGAGI. The CDR3 extends over 12 amino acids. Trimming left V 0 bases short and J 6 bases short, with 5 bases between. CDR3 bases: TGTGCCAGCAGTTACTCGGGACATGGCTACACCTTC. Translation gives CASSYSGHGYTF.

This clonotype was seen at least ten times. The chain is built from TRBV20-1 and TRBJ2-7; no firm D call. This CDR3 is built from 11 residues. V dropped 6 bases and J dropped 4 bases, with 10 bases sitting between them. The germline gives CDR1 DFQATT, CDR2 SNEGSKA (reference sequence). CDR3 bases: TGCAGTGCCCCTTCGAGATACGAGCAGTACTTC. It specifies CSAPSRYEQYF.

The gene calls are TRBV12-3 or TRBV12-4 and TRBJ2-7; D tentatively fits TRBD1 or TRBD2 (5 bases each). The CDR3 sequence is 14 residues long. Trimming shortened V by 4 bases and J by 2 bases, and 12 bases separated the two germline ends. CDR3 sequence (DNA): TGTGCCAGCAGTTCCCGGGACGCCACCTACGAGCAGTACTTC. This codes for CASSSRDATYEQYF.